Listed below are T cell receptor beta chains from one sample, sequenced in a study of technical replicates of blood from a handful of donors. Clones were read by immunoSEQ multiplex PCR, and TCRdb kept only the in-frame ones, dropping some. The sample records some 70,000 clones, 88% being singletons. The material sequenced was PBMCs. The receptors were gathered from a human donor in good health. Some clones in this sample may be carry-over from other donors' samples. Each CDR3 is given with its conserved first and last residue. Each record gives: clone size, V gene, D gene, J gene, CDR3 protein, CDR3 DNA. The D gene is left open where the match is weak. A row's size may be missing; if present it is once, few, many or a size class.

clone size: .; V gene: TRBV18; D gene: .; J gene: TRBJ2-7; CDR3 protein: CASSPGGLIEQYF; CDR3 DNA: TGTGCCAGCTCACCAGGAGGACTCATTGAGCAGTACTTC
clone size: .; V gene: TRBV30; D gene: .; J gene: TRBJ2-1; CDR3 protein: CAWSVRGALYNEQFF; CDR3 DNA: TGTGCCTGGAGTGTACGGGGGGCCTTATACAATGAGCAGTTCTTC
clone size: .; V gene: TRBV10-3; D gene: .; J gene: TRBJ2-3; CDR3 protein: CAITPEDRSTDTQYF; CDR3 DNA: TGTGCCATCACCCCTGAGGACAGAAGCACAGATACGCAGTATTTT
clone size: once; V gene: TRBV2; D gene: TRBD1; J gene: TRBJ1-5; CDR3 protein: CASRLGSGGNNQPQHF; CDR3 DNA: TGTGCCAGCAGGCTTGGGTCAGGGGGGAACAATCAGCCCCAGCATTTT
clone size: .; V gene: TRBV7-2; D gene: TRBD1; J gene: TRBJ1-6; CDR3 protein: CASSLDRGSNSPLHF; CDR3 DNA: TGTGCCAGCAGCTTGGACAGGGGGTCAAATTCACCCCTCCACTTT
clone size: once; V gene: TRBV5-1; D gene: TRBD1; J gene: TRBJ1-2; CDR3 protein: CASSLGSTTGGNYGYTF; CDR3 DNA: TGCGCCAGCAGTCTTGGATCGACGACAGGGGGTAACTATGGCTACACCTTC
clone size: .; V gene: TRBV14; D gene: .; J gene: TRBJ1-3; CDR3 protein: CASSQVNRQGNTIYF; CDR3 DNA: TGTGCCAGCAGCCAAGTCAATCGACAGGGAAACACCATATATTTT
clone size: .; V gene: TRBV2; D gene: .; J gene: TRBJ1-2; CDR3 protein: CASSEVGTRSGYTF; CDR3 DNA: TGTGCCAGCAGTGAAGTAGGGACAAGGAGTGGCTACACCTTC
clone size: .; V gene: TRBV29-1; D gene: TRBD1; J gene: TRBJ1-5; CDR3 protein: CSVAQDRGGNQPQHF; CDR3 DNA: TGCAGCGTTGCCCAAGACAGGGGTGGCAATCAGCCCCAGCATTTT
clone size: .; V gene: TRBV20-1; D gene: .; J gene: TRBJ1-4; CDR3 protein: CSAGGYEKLFF; CDR3 DNA: TGCAGTGCCGGGGGATATGAAAAACTGTTTTTT
clone size: .; V gene: TRBV6-6; D gene: .; J gene: TRBJ2-6; CDR3 protein: CASSGPASLANVLTF; CDR3 DNA: TGTGCCAGCAGTGGGCCAGCCTCTCTGGCCAACGTCCTGACTTTC
clone size: once; V gene: TRBV5-6; D gene: TRBD1; J gene: TRBJ1-4; CDR3 protein: CASSLKGQGLVLEKLFF; CDR3 DNA: TGTGCCAGCAGCTTGAAGGGACAGGGGTTGGTTTTGGAAAAACTGTTTTTT
clone size: .; V gene: TRBV12-1; D gene: .; J gene: TRBJ2-7; CDR3 protein: CASSPPGREGLYEQYF; CDR3 DNA: TGTGCCAGCAGCCCCCCAGGACGGGAGGGCCTGTACGAGCAGTACTTC
clone size: .; V gene: TRBV5-8; D gene: .; J gene: TRBJ1-1; CDR3 protein: CASSFRPDRNTEAFF; CDR3 DNA: TGTGCCAGCAGTTTTCGACCGGACAGAAACACTGAAGCTTTCTTT
clone size: .; V gene: TRBV25-1; D gene: .; J gene: TRBJ1-1; CDR3 protein: CASSLGAGRGAFF; CDR3 DNA: TGTGCCAGCAGTCTGGGGGCAGGGAGGGGAGCTTTCTTT
clone size: .; V gene: TRBV7-2; D gene: .; J gene: TRBJ1-1; CDR3 protein: CASSLGRASTEAFF; CDR3 DNA: TGTGCCAGCAGCCTGGGGAGGGCGAGCACTGAAGCTTTCTTT
clone size: .; V gene: TRBV21-1; D gene: .; J gene: TRBJ2-1; CDR3 protein: CASSKWTSGSSFHEQFF; CDR3 DNA: TGTGCCAGCAGCAAATGGACTAGCGGGAGTTCCTTCCATGAGCAGTTCTTC
clone size: .; V gene: TRBV6-1; D gene: .; J gene: TRBJ2-3; CDR3 protein: CASSGAGASTDTQYF; CDR3 DNA: TGTGCCAGCAGTGGTGCGGGGGCCAGCACAGATACGCAGTATTTT
clone size: .; V gene: TRBV6-1; D gene: TRBD2; J gene: TRBJ2-7; CDR3 protein: CASQELAGVSYEQYF; CDR3 DNA: TGTGCCAGCCAAGAATTGGCGGGGGTCTCCTACGAGCAGTACTTC
clone size: .; V gene: TRBV5-1; D gene: .; J gene: TRBJ1-3; CDR3 protein: CASSFGQGNTIYF; CDR3 DNA: TGCGCCAGCAGCTTTGGACAGGGAAACACCATATATTTT
clone size: .; V gene: TRBV14; D gene: .; J gene: TRBJ1-5; CDR3 protein: CASNLRDRSNQPQHF; CDR3 DNA: TGTGCCAGCAATCTTAGAGACAGGAGCAATCAGCCCCAGCATTTT
clone size: .; V gene: TRBV7-9; D gene: .; J gene: TRBJ2-5; CDR3 protein: CASSSRAAIQETQYF; CDR3 DNA: TGTGCCAGCAGCTCCCGTGCGGCTATTCAAGAGACCCAGTACTTC
clone size: once; V gene: TRBV29-1; D gene: TRBD2; J gene: TRBJ2-5; CDR3 protein: CSVELAGIKETQYF; CDR3 DNA: TGCAGCGTTGAACTAGCGGGGATTAAAGAGACCCAGTACTTC
clone size: .; V gene: TRBV2; D gene: .; J gene: TRBJ1-2; CDR3 protein: CASSAGRGGYGYTF; CDR3 DNA: TGTGCCAGCAGCGCGGGGAGGGGGGGGTATGGCTACACCTTC
clone size: .; V gene: TRBV11-2; D gene: .; J gene: TRBJ1-6; CDR3 protein: CASSQKFDSPLHF; CDR3 DNA: TGTGCCAGCAGCCAGAAGTTTGATTCACCCCTCCACTTT
clone size: .; V gene: TRBV6-6; D gene: TRBD1; J gene: TRBJ1-2; CDR3 protein: CATRDRANYGYTF; CDR3 DNA: TGTGCCACCCGGGACAGAGCTAACTATGGCTACACCTTC
clone size: .; V gene: TRBV19; D gene: .; J gene: TRBJ1-2; CDR3 protein: CASSIVTAASSGYTF; CDR3 DNA: TGTGCCAGTAGTATTGTTACAGCCGCCTCATCAGGCTACACCTTC
clone size: once; V gene: TRBV5-1; D gene: .; J gene: TRBJ2-2; CDR3 protein: CASSLVPGANTGELFF; CDR3 DNA: TGCGCCAGCAGCTTGGTACCCGGAGCGAACACCGGGGAGCTGTTTTTT
clone size: .; V gene: TRBV14; D gene: .; J gene: TRBJ1-2; CDR3 protein: CASSQLSGHRSYGYTF; CDR3 DNA: TGTGCCAGCAGCCAATTGTCTGGGCATCGAAGTTATGGCTACACCTTC
clone size: .; V gene: TRBV7-5; D gene: .; J gene: TRBJ2-7; CDR3 protein: CARAPRDRAYEQYF; CDR3 DNA: TGTGCCAGGGCCCCCAGGGACAGAGCCTACGAGCAGTACTTC
clone size: .; V gene: TRBV7-9; D gene: TRBD1; J gene: TRBJ1-6; CDR3 protein: CASSLVSRGNSPLHF; CDR3 DNA: TGTGCCAGCAGCTTAGTTTCCAGGGGGAATTCACCCCTCCACTTT
clone size: .; V gene: TRBV7-9; D gene: .; J gene: TRBJ2-1; CDR3 protein: CASSSWSSGGQEFF; CDR3 DNA: TGTGCCAGCAGCTCTTGGAGTAGCGGGGGACAGGAGTTCTTC
clone size: .; V gene: TRBV10-2; D gene: .; J gene: TRBJ2-7; CDR3 protein: CASGLGGRGSYEQYF; CDR3 DNA: TGCGCCAGCGGATTGGGTGGCAGGGGCTCCTACGAGCAGTACTTC
clone size: .; V gene: TRBV7-8; D gene: .; J gene: TRBJ2-7; CDR3 protein: CASSFGTYSYEQYF; CDR3 DNA: TGTGCCAGCAGCTTCGGGACTTACTCCTACGAGCAGTACTTC
clone size: .; V gene: TRBV6-4; D gene: TRBD2; J gene: TRBJ2-1; CDR3 protein: CASSPGTSGRASEQFF; CDR3 DNA: TGTGCCAGCAGTCCCGGGACTAGCGGGAGGGCCTCTGAGCAGTTCTTC
clone size: .; V gene: TRBV6-1; D gene: .; J gene: TRBJ1-5; CDR3 protein: CASSDSWDTFLHF; CDR3 DNA: TGTGCCAGCAGTGATTCATGGGACACCTTTTTGCATTTT
clone size: .; V gene: TRBV2; D gene: TRBD1; J gene: TRBJ1-1; CDR3 protein: CASRSGTGGRTEAFF; CDR3 DNA: TGTGCCAGCAGGTCCGGGACAGGGGGACGGACTGAAGCTTTCTTT
clone size: .; V gene: TRBV10-3; D gene: .; J gene: TRBJ2-3; CDR3 protein: CAISESTGTDTQYF; CDR3 DNA: TGTGCCATCAGTGAGTCGACGGGGACAGATACGCAGTATTTT
clone size: .; V gene: TRBV15; D gene: .; J gene: TRBJ1-3; CDR3 protein: CATSRDEGEGNTIYF; CDR3 DNA: TGTGCCACCAGCAGAGATGAGGGAGAAGGAAACACCATATATTTT
clone size: .; V gene: TRBV9; D gene: TRBD2; J gene: TRBJ2-1; CDR3 protein: CASSPGGATQTHEQFF; CDR3 DNA: TGTGCCAGCAGCCCGGGAGGGGCTACCCAGACCCATGAGCAGTTCTTC
clone size: once; V gene: TRBV7-2; D gene: .; J gene: TRBJ2-3; CDR3 protein: CASSLGGQSTDTQYF; CDR3 DNA: TGTGCCAGCAGCTTAGGGGGCCAGTCCACAGATACGCAGTATTTT
clone size: .; V gene: TRBV30; D gene: .; J gene: TRBJ2-7; CDR3 protein: CAWSVGGSSYEQYF; CDR3 DNA: TGTGCCTGGAGTGTAGGCGGTAGCTCCTACGAGCAGTACTTC
clone size: .; V gene: TRBV27; D gene: .; J gene: TRBJ2-5; CDR3 protein: CASSLSILAPRGDQYF; CDR3 DNA: TGTGCCAGCAGTTTATCGATACTGGCCCCGAGAGGAGACCAGTACTTC
clone size: .; V gene: TRBV4-1; D gene: .; J gene: TRBJ2-5; CDR3 protein: CASSQDSAGQETQYF; CDR3 DNA: TGCGCCAGCAGCCAAGATTCGGCGGGTCAAGAGACCCAGTACTTC
clone size: .; V gene: TRBV7-2; D gene: .; J gene: TRBJ2-5; CDR3 protein: CASSFFGGPQETQYF; CDR3 DNA: TGTGCCAGCAGTTTTTTTGGCGGCCCCCAAGAGACCCAGTACTTC
clone size: .; V gene: TRBV19; D gene: TRBD1; J gene: TRBJ1-2; CDR3 protein: CASSIEPQGAYGYTF; CDR3 DNA: TGTGCCAGTAGTATCGAACCACAGGGGGCCTATGGCTACACCTTC
clone size: few; V gene: TRBV18; D gene: TRBD1; J gene: TRBJ2-7; CDR3 protein: CASSRGRDRAYF; CDR3 DNA: TGTGCCAGCTCACGTGGTCGAGACAGGGCTTACTTC
clone size: .; V gene: TRBV4-3; D gene: .; J gene: TRBJ2-6; CDR3 protein: CASSPLLSGANVLTF; CDR3 DNA: TGCGCCAGCAGCCCTTTACTCTCTGGGGCCAACGTCCTGACTTTC
clone size: .; V gene: TRBV27; D gene: .; J gene: TRBJ2-7; CDR3 protein: CASRHISSYEQYF; CDR3 DNA: TGTGCCAGCAGACACATCAGCTCCTACGAGCAGTACTTC
clone size: .; V gene: TRBV6-5; D gene: TRBD2; J gene: TRBJ2-7; CDR3 protein: CASSIEAGPYEQYF; CDR3 DNA: TGTGCCAGCAGTATCGAAGCGGGACCCTACGAGCAGTACTTC
clone size: .; V gene: TRBV7-2; D gene: TRBD2; J gene: TRBJ2-3; CDR3 protein: CASSLAPSGSGDTQYF; CDR3 DNA: TGTGCCAGCAGCTTAGCACCTAGCGGGAGTGGAGATACGCAGTATTTT
clone size: .; V gene: TRBV19; D gene: .; J gene: TRBJ1-4; CDR3 protein: CASSTQADNEKLFF; CDR3 DNA: TGTGCCAGTAGTACTCAGGCCGATAATGAAAAACTGTTTTTT
clone size: .; V gene: TRBV7-9; D gene: .; J gene: TRBJ2-1; CDR3 protein: CASTSPLEPPESYNEQFF; CDR3 DNA: TGTGCCAGCACCTCTCCCCTGGAGCCCCCGGAGTCCTACAATGAGCAGTTCTTC
clone size: .; V gene: TRBV7-9; D gene: .; J gene: TRBJ2-5; CDR3 protein: CASSLAHRASQETQYF; CDR3 DNA: TGTGCCAGCAGCTTAGCGCACAGGGCTTCACAAGAGACCCAGTACTTC
clone size: .; V gene: TRBV7-6; D gene: TRBD1; J gene: TRBJ2-2; CDR3 protein: CASSYGQEYNTGELFF; CDR3 DNA: TGTGCCAGCAGCTACGGACAGGAGTATAACACCGGGGAGCTGTTTTTT
clone size: .; V gene: TRBV5-1; D gene: TRBD1; J gene: TRBJ2-7; CDR3 protein: CASSIAGGNTYEQYF; CDR3 DNA: TGCGCCAGCAGCATAGCAGGGGGTAATACCTACGAGCAGTACTTC
clone size: .; V gene: TRBV5-1; D gene: TRBD1; J gene: TRBJ2-2; CDR3 protein: CASSLTKTGGETGELFF; CDR3 DNA: TGCGCCAGCAGCTTGACGAAGACAGGGGGAGAAACCGGGGAGCTGTTTTTT
clone size: few; V gene: TRBV4-2; D gene: TRBD1; J gene: TRBJ2-7; CDR3 protein: CASSQASDRVREQYF; CDR3 DNA: TGTGCCAGCAGCCAAGCTAGTGACAGGGTTAGGGAGCAGTACTTC
clone size: .; V gene: TRBV28; D gene: .; J gene: TRBJ1-5; CDR3 protein: CASSLYGNSNQPQHF; CDR3 DNA: TGTGCCAGCAGTTTATACGGGAATAGCAATCAGCCCCAGCATTTT